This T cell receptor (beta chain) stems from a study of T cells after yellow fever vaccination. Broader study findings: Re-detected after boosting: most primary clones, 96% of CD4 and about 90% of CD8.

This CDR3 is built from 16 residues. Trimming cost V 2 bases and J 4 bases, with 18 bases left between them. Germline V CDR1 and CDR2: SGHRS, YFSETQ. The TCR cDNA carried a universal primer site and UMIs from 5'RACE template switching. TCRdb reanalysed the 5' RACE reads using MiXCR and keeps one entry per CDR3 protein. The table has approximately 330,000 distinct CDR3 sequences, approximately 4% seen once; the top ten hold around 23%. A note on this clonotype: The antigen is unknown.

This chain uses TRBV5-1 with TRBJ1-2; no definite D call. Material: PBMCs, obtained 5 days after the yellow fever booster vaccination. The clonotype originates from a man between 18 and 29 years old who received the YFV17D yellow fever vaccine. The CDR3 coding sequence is TGCGCCAGCAGCTTAGGCAGCTCCCAAACCGTCTATGGCTACACCTTC. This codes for CASSLGSSQTVYGYTF.